This paragraph covers one T cell receptor beta chain sequence. Its target is unknown. Trimming took 5 bases from V and 12 from J, leaving 14 bases between them. This CDR3 has 12 amino acids. Primers used in a second PCR of roughly 6 to 12 cycles were a sample-barcoded 5' primer and a J-beta primer mix. TCRdb used MiXCR to reprocess the 5' RACE reads, holding one entry per CDR3 protein. Of around 1,900,000 distinct CDR3 sequences listed, roughly two fifths were seen once; the top ten hold 20% to 25%. Each donor gave around 9.3 milliliters of peripheral blood. The entry originates in a study of blood T cells in healthy people across ages. Study findings and constraints: Per-million-T-cell TCR beta diversity fell roughly linearly with age. Possibly confounding the expanded clonotype changes was the fact that donor CMV status was unknown.

Sequenced input: blood. The chain recombines TRBV12-3 or TRBV12-4 with TRBJ2-1; D gene ambiguous. This receptor was identified in a human donor in good health. The CDR3 sequence is CASSTLEVGQFF. The CDR3 nucleotides read TGTGCCAGCAGTACCCTCGAGGTTGGGCAGTTCTTC.